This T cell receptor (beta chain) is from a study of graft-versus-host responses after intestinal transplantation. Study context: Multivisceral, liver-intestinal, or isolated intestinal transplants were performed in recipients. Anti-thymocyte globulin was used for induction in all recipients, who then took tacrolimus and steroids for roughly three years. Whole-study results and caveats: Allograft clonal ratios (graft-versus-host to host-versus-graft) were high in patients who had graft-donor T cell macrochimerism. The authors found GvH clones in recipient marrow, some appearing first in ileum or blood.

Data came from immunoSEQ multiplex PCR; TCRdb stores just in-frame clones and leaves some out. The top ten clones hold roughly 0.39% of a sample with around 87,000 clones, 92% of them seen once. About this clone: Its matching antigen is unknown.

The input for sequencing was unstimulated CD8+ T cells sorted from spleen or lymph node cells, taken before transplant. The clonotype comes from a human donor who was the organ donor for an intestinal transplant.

As DNA, the CDR3 is TGTGCCACCGGACAGGGCAGCACAGATACGCAGTATTTT. Amino acids: CATGQGSTDTQYF. The chain is built from TRBV19 and TRBJ2-3, with 8 bases aligning to TRBD1. This CDR3 is built from 13 residues. V lost 10 bases, J lost 0 bases, and 3 bases stayed unmatched. Germline V CDR1 and CDR2: LNHDA, SQIVND (reference sequence).